This T cell receptor beta chain is drawn from a study of cytomegalovirus exposure and HLA in healthy donors. Study at large: It was reported in a later analysis that the same platform had been used for the 90 to 150 validation repertoires as for the 550 to 750 first-cohort repertoires.

The donors were part of the validation cohort, which consisted of roughly 120 subjects and was separate from the first cohort of about 720 subjects. Notes on the study in general: Reports described diagnosis of cytomegalovirus status by the classifier as highly specific and sensitive.

As regards this clone: Its target is not known.

TCRdb keeps only in-frame clones here, not all; method: immunoSEQ multiplex PCR. The sample contains 110,000 to 150,000 clones, 85% to 95% of which appear only once. The sequencing input was PBMCs. The receptor comes from a man in his late teens or twenties in good health and CMV-seropositive.

The DNA of the CDR3 is TGTGCTAGTGGCTCCGGACTATCCGGGACTAGCGCCTATTACGAGCAGTACTTC. This codes for CASGSGLSGTSAYYEQYF. The chain joins TRBV12-5 to TRBJ2-7, with 10 bases lining up with TRBD2. This CDR3 contains 18 residues. Germline lookup yields CDR1 LGHNT and CDR2 FRNRAP. Trimming took 6 bases from V and 4 from J; bases not matched to a gene: 18.